This T cell receptor (beta chain) was profiled in a study of radiation and T cells in renal cell carcinoma. Notes on the study in general: In blood, top tumor clones expanded by 2 weeks, shrinking by 4.

A word on this clone: Its target is unknown.

V lost 5 bases and J lost 4; bases outside the gene matches: 3. The CDR3 contains 14 residues. Germline CDR1 reads WNHNN; CDR2 reads SYGVQD (reference sequence). Indicated time point: baseline pretreatment blood. Indicated treatment: 15 Gy SBRT to primary tumor, nephrectomy 4 weeks later. Blood was sampled at baseline, 2 weeks and 4 weeks after SBRT. The method was immunoSEQ multiplex PCR; TCRdb's version includes in-frame clones alone and lacks a portion of them. The data show 120,000 to 150,000 clones, 88% seen once. The gene calls are TRBV10-1 and TRBJ2-5, with 11 bases aligning to TRBD2. The material was blood, obtained from a patient whose treatment included radiotherapy and nephrectomy. This receptor was identified in a woman between 65 and 79 years old with renal cell carcinoma. The CDR3 coding sequence is TGCGCCAGCAGTCATGGGACTAGCGGAGAGACCCAGTACTTC. It translates to CASSHGTSGETQYF.